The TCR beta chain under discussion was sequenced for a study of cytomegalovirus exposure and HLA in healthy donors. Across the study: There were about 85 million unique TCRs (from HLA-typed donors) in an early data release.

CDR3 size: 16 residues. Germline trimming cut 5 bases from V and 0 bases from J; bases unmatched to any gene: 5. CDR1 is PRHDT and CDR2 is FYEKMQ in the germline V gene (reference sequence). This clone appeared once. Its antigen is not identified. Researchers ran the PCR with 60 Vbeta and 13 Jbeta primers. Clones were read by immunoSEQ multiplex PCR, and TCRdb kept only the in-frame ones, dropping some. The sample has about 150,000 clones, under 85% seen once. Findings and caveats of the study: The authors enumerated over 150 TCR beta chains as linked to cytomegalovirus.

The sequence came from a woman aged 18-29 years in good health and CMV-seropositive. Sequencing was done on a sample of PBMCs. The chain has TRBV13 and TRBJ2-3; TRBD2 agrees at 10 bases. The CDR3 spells CASSPPSGSSTDTQYF. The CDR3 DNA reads TGTGCCAGCAGCCCCCCTAGCGGGAGTAGCACAGATACGCAGTATTTT.